The rows below give T cell receptor beta chains drawn from one sample of a study of CD8+CD57+ T cells in acquired aplastic anemia. MiXCR, run by TCRdb on the reads, gives a single entry per CDR3 protein. The sample yields fewer than 45,000 distinct CDR3 sequences, 65% to 80% seen once. Sequenced material: sorted CD4+, CD8+, or CD8+CD57+ T cells (not recorded which) from PBMCs. The source of these receptors is a human donor in good health, serving as a control. Both conserved end residues are part of each CDR3. The D gene is left open where the match is weak. A clone size is listed for some rows: how often the clone was seen (once, few, many), or a class if it is expanded.

v_call	d_call	clone_size	j_call	cdr3_length	cdr3_nt	cdr3_aa
TRBV25-1	-	-	TRBJ2-3	14	TGTGCCAGCACCGGACCGAGGGTTTCCGATACGCAGTATTTT	CASTGPRVSDTQYF
TRBV12-3/TRBV12-4	-	-	TRBJ1-6	15	TGTGCCAGCAGTTTAGGGGGCTACGGTAATTCACCCCTCCACTTT	CASSLGGYGNSPLHF
TRBV4-3	TRBD2	medium-sized	TRBJ2-1	16	TGCGCCAGCAGCCATGAGACGGGGGGACGCTACAATGAGCAGTTCTTC	CASSHETGGRYNEQFF
TRBV20-1	TRBD1	medium-sized	TRBJ2-3	16	TGCAGTGCTAGAGATGGAGAGACAGGGGAAACAGATACGCAGTATTTT	CSARDGETGETDTQYF
TRBV7-3	-	once	TRBJ1-1	14	TGTGCCAGCAGCTTAGCCCGGGCCGGCACTGAAGCTTTCTTT	CASSLARAGTEAFF
TRBV19	-	-	TRBJ1-2	13	TGTGCCAGTAGTATAGGGCAGTGGGATGGCTACACCTTC	CASSIGQWDGYTF
TRBV20-1	TRBD2	few	TRBJ2-7	14	TGCAGTGCCCTCCCTAGCGGGGGGGCCTACGAGCAGTACTTC	CSALPSGGAYEQYF
TRBV12-3/TRBV12-4	-	medium-sized	TRBJ1-1	14	TGTGCCAGCAGGGAAGGTAGCTGGAACACTGAAGCTTTCTTT	CASREGSWNTEAFF
TRBV29-1	TRBD2	-	TRBJ2-7	17	TGCAGCGTTGAAAGCCGACTAGCGGGGGGGGAATTCTACGAGCAGTACTTC	CSVESRLAGGEFYEQYF
TRBV19	TRBD1	-	TRBJ1-2	14	TGTGCCAGTAGTCTCCGGGACAGAGGCTATGGCTACACCTTC	CASSLRDRGYGYTF
TRBV24-1	TRBD1	-	TRBJ2-7	14	TGTGCCACCAGTGCCGGGACAGGGGGCGACGAGCAGTACTTC	CATSAGTGGDEQYF
TRBV7-2	TRBD1	-	TRBJ2-7	17	TGTGCCAGCAGCTTAGCAGGGACAGGGGGCGCTGCCTACGAGCAGTACTTC	CASSLAGTGGAAYEQYF
TRBV7-6	-	once	TRBJ2-5	14	TGTGCCAGCAGCTTAGGAGGGGGATTAAAGACCCAGTACTTC	CASSLGGGLKTQYF
TRBV29-1	-	few	TRBJ2-3	12	TGCAGCGTTGGGCTAGGCACAGATACGCAGTATTTT	CSVGLGTDTQYF
TRBV10-3	-	-	TRBJ1-1	15	TGTGCCATCAGTGAGACCTCCGGCACAGGCGTTGAAGCTTTCTTT	CAISETSGTGVEAFF
TRBV24-1	-	-	TRBJ2-5	13	TGTGCCACCAGTGACCCCTTACAAGAGACCCAGTACTTC	CATSDPLQETQYF
TRBV5-1	TRBD1	-	TRBJ1-1	14	TGCGCCAGCAGCTTGCCGGGTCAGGGGGCTGAAGCTTTCTTT	CASSLPGQGAEAFF
TRBV25-1	TRBD2	-	TRBJ2-5	14	TGTGCCAGCAGTGATGCTGGGACTAGTGAGACCCAGTACTTC	CASSDAGTSETQYF
TRBV15	-	-	TRBJ2-1	15	TGTGCCACCAGCAATAAGTTTCTTCGGCACAATGAGCAGTTCTTC	CATSNKFLRHNEQFF
TRBV5-6	TRBD1	-	TRBJ2-7	15	TGTGCCAGCAGTCCCGGGACAGGGGCCCCCTACGAGCAGTACTTC	CASSPGTGAPYEQYF
TRBV11-2	TRBD2	-	TRBJ2-1	18	TGTGCCAGCAGCACGACGGGGACTAGCGGGAGGGCCGACAATGAGCAGTTCTTC	CASSTTGTSGRADNEQFF
TRBV12-3/TRBV12-4	TRBD2	-	TRBJ2-1	14	TGTGCCAGTTCCGGGACTAGCCCTAGCAATGAGCAGTTCTTC	CASSGTSPSNEQFF
TRBV11-2	-	-	TRBJ1-2	13	TGTGCCAGCAGCCCGGGACCTTCCTATGGCTACACCTTC	CASSPGPSYGYTF
TRBV5-8	-	medium-sized	TRBJ1-1	15	TGTGCCAGCATTGGAGGGCCTAACCTGAACACTGAAGCTTTCTTT	CASIGGPNLNTEAFF
TRBV5-4	TRBD1	-	TRBJ2-3	17	TGTGCCAGCAGCTTGGGAACTAGACAGGGGGACACAGATACGCAGTATTTT	CASSLGTRQGDTDTQYF
TRBV19	-	-	TRBJ1-5	15	TGTGCCAGTAGTCCGATCTTAGCGCTCAATCAGCCCCAGCATTTT	CASSPILALNQPQHF
TRBV15	-	-	TRBJ2-1	16	TGTACCACCAGCGAACCGGGACCACCCTTCTACAATGAGCAGTTCTTC	CTTSEPGPPFYNEQFF
TRBV2	-	-	TRBJ1-4	13	TGTGCCAGCAGCCTCTGGGGGGATGAAAAACTGTTTTTT	CASSLWGDEKLFF
TRBV5-6	-	-	TRBJ1-3	13	TGTGCCAGCAGCTTGGACAGCGGAAACACCATATATTTT	CASSLDSGNTIYF
TRBV11-2	TRBD2	-	TRBJ2-5	18	TGTGCCAGCAGCTTACCCGAGGGACTAGCGGGGGGGCAAGAGACCCAGTACTTC	CASSLPEGLAGGQETQYF
TRBV24-1	-	-	TRBJ2-5	15	TGTGCCACCAGTGATCGCCTCGGACGGATGGAGACCCAGTACTTC	CATSDRLGRMETQYF
TRBV5-1	TRBD1	-	TRBJ2-5	15	TGCGCCAGCAGCTCCGGACAGGGGTGGCAAGAGACCCAGTACTTC	CASSSGQGWQETQYF
TRBV7-9	TRBD1	-	TRBJ1-5	13	TGTGCCAGCAGCACGGACAGGGTCCAGCCCCAGCATTTT	CASSTDRVQPQHF
TRBV5-1	-	medium-sized	TRBJ2-1	15	TGCGCCAGCAGCTTAGAGACTTCATCCTACAATGAGCAGTTCTTC	CASSLETSSYNEQFF
TRBV19	-	few	TRBJ2-1	13	TGTGCCAGTAGTTCAGCCATCTACAATGAGCAGTTCTTC	CASSSAIYNEQFF
TRBV20-1	-	-	TRBJ1-6	12	TGCAGTGCTACCCAGACCCGGGACATGCTAATGTTT	CSATQTRDMLMF
TRBV15	-	-	TRBJ2-3	16	TGTGCCACCAGCCGCCGACGGGGCGGAAGCACAGATACGCAGTATTTT	CATSRRRGGSTDTQYF
TRBV11-1	-	-	TRBJ1-5	15	TGTGCCAGCAGCTTACGGTCAGGGGACAATCAGCCCCAGCATTTT	CASSLRSGDNQPQHF
TRBV20-1	TRBD2	large	TRBJ2-7	14	TGCAGTGCTAGAGAACTAGCGGGGGGGCGCGAGCAGTACTTC	CSARELAGGREQYF
TRBV19	TRBD1	-	TRBJ2-7	15	TGTGCCAGTAGTTCTACGACAGGGAACGGGAACGAGCAGTACTTC	CASSSTTGNGNEQYF
TRBV10-3	TRBD1	-	TRBJ1-2	15	TGTGCCATCAGTGAGCGGGGACAGCTTAACTATGGCTACACCTTC	CAISERGQLNYGYTF
TRBV5-1	TRBD1	-	TRBJ1-2	14	TGCGCCAGCAGCTTATTGGACAGGGGTGGAGGCTACACCTTC	CASSLLDRGGGYTF
TRBV30	-	-	TRBJ1-2	14	TGTGCCTGCAGCTTAGCTAGGGGGAACTATGGCTACACCTTC	CACSLARGNYGYTF
TRBV15	-	few	TRBJ2-7	13	TGTGCCACCAGCAGGGACACTTCCTACGAGCAGTACTTC	CATSRDTSYEQYF
TRBV9	TRBD2	-	TRBJ2-3	14	TGTGCCAGCAGCGGGACTAGCGGCACAGATACGCAGTATTTT	CASSGTSGTDTQYF
TRBV7-9	-	once	TRBJ2-7	12	TGTGCCAGCAGCTTAGGCGGGATGGAGCAGTACTTC	CASSLGGMEQYF
TRBV20-1	-	-	TRBJ1-5	12	TGCAGTGCGACCGACGGGAATCAGCCCCAGCATTTT	CSATDGNQPQHF
TRBV6-8	-	many	TRBJ2-3	15	TGTGCCAGCAACGAATTGGCAGGGGACACAGATACGCAGTATTTT	CASNELAGDTDTQYF
TRBV7-9	-	-	TRBJ1-2	14	TGTGCCAGCAGCTTTCAGACGATCAGGGATGGCTACACCTTC	CASSFQTIRDGYTF
TRBV3-1	-	once	TRBJ1-2	13	TGTGCCAGCAGCCAAGTCAGGACCTATGGCTACACCTTC	CASSQVRTYGYTF
TRBV13	-	-	TRBJ2-5	15	TGTGCCAGCAGAAGCAGGGGCCTCTCTCAAGAGACCCAGTACTTC	CASRSRGLSQETQYF
TRBV20-1	-	-	TRBJ1-1	13	TGCAGTGCTTCTTCGGGACAAAACACTGAAGCTTTCTTT	CSASSGQNTEAFF
TRBV15	TRBD2	-	TRBJ2-1	15	TGTGCCACCAGCACCGGGACTAGTACTACAATGAGGCAGTTCTTC	CATSTGTSTTMRQFF
TRBV9	-	-	TRBJ1-1	14	TGTGCCAGCAGCGTAGTTGGGTCCGATGGTGAAGCTTTCTTT	CASSVVGSDGEAFF